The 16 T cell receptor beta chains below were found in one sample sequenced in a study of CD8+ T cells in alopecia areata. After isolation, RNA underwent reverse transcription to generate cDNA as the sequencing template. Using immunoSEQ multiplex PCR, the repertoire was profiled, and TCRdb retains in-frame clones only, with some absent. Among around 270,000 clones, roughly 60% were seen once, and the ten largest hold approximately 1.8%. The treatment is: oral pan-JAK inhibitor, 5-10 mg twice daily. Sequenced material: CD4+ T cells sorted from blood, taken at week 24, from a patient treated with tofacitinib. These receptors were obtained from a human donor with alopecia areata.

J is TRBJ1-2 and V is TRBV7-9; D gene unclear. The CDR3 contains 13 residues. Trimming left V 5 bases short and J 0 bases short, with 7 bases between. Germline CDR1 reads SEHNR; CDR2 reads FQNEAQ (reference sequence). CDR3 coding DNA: TGTGCCAGCAGCCAACACGCTAACTATGGCTACACCTTC. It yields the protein CASSQHANYGYTF.

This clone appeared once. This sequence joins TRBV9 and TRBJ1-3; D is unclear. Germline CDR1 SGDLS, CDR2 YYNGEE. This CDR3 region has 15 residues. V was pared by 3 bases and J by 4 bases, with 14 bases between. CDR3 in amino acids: CASSEQAGRGNTIYF. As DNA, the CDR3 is TGTGCCAGCAGCGAACAAGCCGGGCGCGGAAACACCATATATTTT.

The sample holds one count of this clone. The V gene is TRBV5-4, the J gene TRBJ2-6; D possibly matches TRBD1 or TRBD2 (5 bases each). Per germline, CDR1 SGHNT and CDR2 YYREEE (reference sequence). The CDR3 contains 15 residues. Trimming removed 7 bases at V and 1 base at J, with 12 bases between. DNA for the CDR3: TGTGCCAGCGGACTGCAGGGTTCTGGGGCCAACGTCCTGACTTTC. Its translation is CASGLQGSGANVLTF.

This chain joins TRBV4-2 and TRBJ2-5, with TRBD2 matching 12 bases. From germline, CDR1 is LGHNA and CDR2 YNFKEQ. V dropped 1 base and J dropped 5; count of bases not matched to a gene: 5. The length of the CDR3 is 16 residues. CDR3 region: CASSQGRLAGDETQYF. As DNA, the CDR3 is TGTGCCAGCAGCCAAGGGCGACTAGCGGGGGACGAGACCCAGTACTTC.

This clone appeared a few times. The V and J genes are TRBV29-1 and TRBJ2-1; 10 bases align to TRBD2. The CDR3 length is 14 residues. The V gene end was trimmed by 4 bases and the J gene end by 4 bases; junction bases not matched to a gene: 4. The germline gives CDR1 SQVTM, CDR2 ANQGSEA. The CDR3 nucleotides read TGCAGCGTTGGTAGCGGGGGGCATTACAATGAGCAGTTCTTC. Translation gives CSVGSGGHYNEQFF.

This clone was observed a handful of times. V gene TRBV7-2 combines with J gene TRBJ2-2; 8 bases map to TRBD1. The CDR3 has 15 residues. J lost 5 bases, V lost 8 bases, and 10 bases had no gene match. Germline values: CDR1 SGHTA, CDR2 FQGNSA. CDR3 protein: CASAGQGAGTGELFF. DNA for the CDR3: TGTGCCAGCGCCGGCCAGGGGGCTGGGACCGGGGAGCTGTTTTTT.

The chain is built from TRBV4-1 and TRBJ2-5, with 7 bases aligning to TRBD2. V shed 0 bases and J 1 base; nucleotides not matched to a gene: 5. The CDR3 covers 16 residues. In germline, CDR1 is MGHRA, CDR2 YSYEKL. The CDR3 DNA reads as TGCGCCAGCAGCCAAGATGTAGGCGGGGGCCAAGAGACCCAGTACTTC. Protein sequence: CASSQDVGGGQETQYF.

The CDR3 sequence: CASSLSPSGVDEQYF. CDR3 in DNA: TGTGCCAGCAGTTTATCCCCTAGCGGGGTTGACGAGCAGTACTTC. This chain connects TRBV27 to TRBJ2-7; 9 nucleotides agree with TRBD2. This CDR3 comprises 15 residues. Germline assignment: CDR1 MNHEY and CDR2 SMNVEV (reference sequence). Germline trimming cut 0 bases from V and 5 bases from J; bases unmatched to any gene: 5.

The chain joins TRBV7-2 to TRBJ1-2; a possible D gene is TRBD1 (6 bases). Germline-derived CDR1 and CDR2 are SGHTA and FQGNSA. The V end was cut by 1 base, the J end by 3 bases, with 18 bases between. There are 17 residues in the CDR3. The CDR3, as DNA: TGTGCCAGCAGCTTAGTGGCGGGGGCGAGTCTCCACTATGGCTACACCTTC. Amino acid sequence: CASSLVAGASLHYGYTF.

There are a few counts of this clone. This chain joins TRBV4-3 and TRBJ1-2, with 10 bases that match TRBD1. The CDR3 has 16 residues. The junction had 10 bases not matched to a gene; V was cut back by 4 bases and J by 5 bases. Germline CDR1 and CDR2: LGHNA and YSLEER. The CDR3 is CASSRAGQGVSYGYTF. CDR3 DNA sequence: TGCGCCAGCAGCCGAGCAGGACAGGGGGTTTCTTATGGCTACACCTTC.

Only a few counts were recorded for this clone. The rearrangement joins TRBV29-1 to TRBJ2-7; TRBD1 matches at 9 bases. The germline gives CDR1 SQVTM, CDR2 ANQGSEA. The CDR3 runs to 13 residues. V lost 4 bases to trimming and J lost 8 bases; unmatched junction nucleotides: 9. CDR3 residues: CSVVTMNRGQQYF. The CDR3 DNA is TGCAGCGTTGTTACTATGAACAGGGGGCAGCAGTACTTC.

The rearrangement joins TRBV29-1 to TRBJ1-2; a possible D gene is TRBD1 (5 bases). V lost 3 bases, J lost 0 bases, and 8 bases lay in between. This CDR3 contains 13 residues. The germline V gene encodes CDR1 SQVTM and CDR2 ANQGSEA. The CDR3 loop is CSVEGGSNYGYTF. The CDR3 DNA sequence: TGCAGCGTTGAGGGGGGTTCTAACTATGGCTACACCTTC. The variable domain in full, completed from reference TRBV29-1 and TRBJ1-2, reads SAVISQKPSRDICQRGTSLTIQCQVDSQVTMMFWYRQQPGQSLTLIATANQGSEATYESGFVIDKFPISRPNLTFSTLTVSNMSPEDSSIYLCSVEGGSNYGYTFGSGTRLTVV.

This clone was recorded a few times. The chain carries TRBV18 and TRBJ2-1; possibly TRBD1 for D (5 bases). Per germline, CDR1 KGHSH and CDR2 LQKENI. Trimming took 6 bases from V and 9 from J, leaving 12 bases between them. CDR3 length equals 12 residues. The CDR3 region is CASSGAGAEQFF. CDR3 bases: TGTGCCAGCTCTGGGGCTGGGGCTGAGCAGTTCTTC.

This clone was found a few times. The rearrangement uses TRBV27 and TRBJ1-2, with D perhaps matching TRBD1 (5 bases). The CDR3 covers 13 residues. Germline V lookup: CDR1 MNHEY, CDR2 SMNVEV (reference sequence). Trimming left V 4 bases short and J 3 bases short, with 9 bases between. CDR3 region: CASSSSRDYGYTF. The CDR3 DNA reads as TGTGCCAGCAGTTCATCCAGGGACTATGGCTACACCTTC.

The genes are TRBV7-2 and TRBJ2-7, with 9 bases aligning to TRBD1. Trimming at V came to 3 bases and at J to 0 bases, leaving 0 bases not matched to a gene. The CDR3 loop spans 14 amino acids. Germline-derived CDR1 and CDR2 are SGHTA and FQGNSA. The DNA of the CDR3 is TGTGCCAGCAGCTTGGACAGGGGCTCCTACGAGCAGTACTTC. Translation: CASSLDRGSYEQYF.

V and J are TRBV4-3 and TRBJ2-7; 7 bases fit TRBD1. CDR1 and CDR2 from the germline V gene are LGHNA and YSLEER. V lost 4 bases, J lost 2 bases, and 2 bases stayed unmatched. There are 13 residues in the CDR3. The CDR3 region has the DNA TGCGCCAGCAGCCGTACAGGGGCCTACGAGCAGTACTTC. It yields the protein CASSRTGAYEQYF.